The 21 T cell receptor beta chains below come from one sample, sequenced in a study of type 1 regulatory T cells. A single record per CDR3 protein comes from TCRdb applying MiXCR to the reads. The data show 80,000 to 100,000 distinct CDR3 sequences, less than 40% seen once. Sequencing input: CD4+ T cells, either the whole sample or a sorted fraction (not recorded which). All receptors come from a human donor in good health.

CDR3 sequence (DNA): TGCAGTGCTAGAGAGGGACGAGGGTTTGACTACACCTTC. Amino acid sequence: CSAREGRGFDYTF. The chain is built from TRBV20-1 and TRBJ1-2, with a weak D call TRBD1 (5 bases). Germline V gene sequence: CDR1 DFQATT, CDR2 SNEGSKA (reference sequence). V was trimmed by 0 bases and J by 10 bases, leaving 15 bases between them. This CDR3 region has 13 residues.

The gene calls are TRBV9 and TRBJ1-5; D gene uncertain. V shed 3 bases and J shed 2 bases, with 12 bases lying between them. Germline lookup yields CDR1 SGDLS and CDR2 YYNGEE. CDR3 length: 15 amino acids. CDR3 in DNA: TGTGCCAGCAGCGCATTTGAGGCGGGCAATCAGCCCCAGCATTTT. Translated: CASSAFEAGNQPQHF. The variable domain in full, completed from reference TRBV9 and TRBJ1-5, reads DSGVTQTPKHLITATGQRVTLRCSPRSGDLSVYWYQQSLDQGLQFLIQYYNGEERAKGNILERFSAQQFPDLHSELNLSSLELGDSALYFCASSAFEAGNQPQHFGDGTRLSIL.

This chain links TRBV20-1 with TRBJ2-5; 12 nucleotides agree with TRBD2. Per germline, CDR1 DFQATT and CDR2 SNEGSKA (reference sequence). This CDR3 has 16 amino acids. Unmatched junction bases numbered 11, after V lost 6 bases and J lost 3 bases. Here the CDR3 DNA reads TGCAGTGCCGCGGGACTAGCGGGCTTAGGAGAAGAGACCCAGTACTTC. As protein: CSAAGLAGLGEETQYF.

V and J are TRBV7-2 and TRBJ2-1, with 12 nucleotides matching TRBD2. CDR1 and CDR2 (germline): SGHTA, FQGNSA. CDR3 length equals 15 residues. J lost 5 bases, V lost 8 bases, and 7 bases had no gene match. CDR3 sequence reads: CASRLRTSGNNEQFF. DNA for the CDR3: TGTGCCAGCCGCCTACGGACTAGCGGGAACAATGAGCAGTTCTTC.

This clonotype was seen ten or more times. The chain is built from TRBV5-1 and TRBJ2-1, with 7 bases aligning to TRBD2. The junction had 7 bases not matched to a gene; V was cut back by 4 bases and J by 6 bases. Germline CDR1 reads SGHRS; CDR2 reads YFSETQ. The CDR3 sequence is 14 residues long. CDR3 residues: CASSPGLMGNEQFF. The CDR3 nucleotides are TGCGCCAGCAGCCCGGGACTAATGGGCAATGAGCAGTTCTTC.

This clonotype was counted only a few times. CDR3 sequence reads: CASSVPADMNTEAFF. In DNA form, the CDR3 reads TGTGCCAGCAGCGTCCCAGCCGATATGAACACTGAAGCTTTCTTT. This chain links TRBV9 with TRBJ1-1; unclear D gene. Germline CDR1 and CDR2: SGDLS and YYNGEE. V gave up 2 bases and J gave up 0 bases, with 11 bases separating them. The CDR3 loop spans 15 amino acids.

The chain links TRBV6-6 to TRBJ1-4; TRBD1 agrees at 7 bases. CDR1 is MNHNY and CDR2 is SVGAGI in the germline V gene (reference sequence). Unmatched junction bases numbered 3, after V lost 10 bases and J lost 4 bases. The CDR3 extends over 12 amino acids. In nucleotides, the CDR3 is TGTGCCATAGGACAGGTTAATGAAAAACTGTTTTTT. Its protein product is CAIGQVNEKLFF.

By share, this clonotype ranks as medium-sized. The chain employs TRBV5-1 and TRBJ2-3; no firm D call. Per the germline V gene, CDR1 is SGHRS and CDR2 is YFSETQ. The CDR3 covers 14 residues. The V end lost 2 bases, the J end lost 2 bases, and 9 bases lay between the germline ends. CDR3 nucleotides: TGCGCCAGCAGCTTTCCGGGCCCCACAGATACGCAGTATTTT. Protein product: CASSFPGPTDTQYF.

This clonotype was counted only a few times. The gene calls are TRBV5-4 and TRBJ2-4; the match to TRBD2 covers 8 bases. The CDR3 covers 15 residues. Germline V gives CDR1 SGHNT, CDR2 YYREEE (reference sequence). Trimming at V came to 5 bases and at J to 2 bases, leaving 6 bases not matched to a gene. The CDR3 sequence: CASSVPSGSKNIQYF. The CDR3 bases are TGTGCCAGCAGTGTCCCTAGCGGGTCCAAAAACATTCAGTACTTC.

The chain recombines TRBV29-1 with TRBJ2-3; D call uncertain. The length of the CDR3 is 11 residues. V was clipped by 4 bases and J by 2 bases, with 4 bases between them. Germline-derived CDR1 and CDR2 are SQVTM and ANQGSEA. CDR3 residues: CSVGDTDTQYF. The CDR3 DNA reads as TGCAGCGTTGGCGACACAGATACGCAGTATTTT.

J is TRBJ1-2 and V is TRBV19, with TRBD1 matching over 7 bases. J was trimmed by 0 bases and V by 6 bases; bases with no gene match: 7. The CDR3 length is 15 residues. Germline V gene data show CDR1 as LNHDA and CDR2 as SQIVND (reference sequence). The CDR3 is CASRSSGGPNYGYTF. CDR3 DNA: TGTGCCAGTAGATCATCAGGGGGTCCTAACTATGGCTACACCTTC.

The chain recombines TRBV7-9 with TRBJ2-3, with D uncertain. V dropped 1 base and J dropped 2 bases, with 13 bases sitting between them. Looked up from germline, CDR1 is SEHNR and CDR2 is FQNEAQ (reference sequence). The CDR3 is 16 residues long. The CDR3 bases are TGTGCCAGCAGCTTAGTAGAAGCGCCGACCACAGATACGCAGTATTTT. Translated: CASSLVEAPTTDTQYF.

The rearrangement joins TRBV7-2 to TRBJ2-5, with TRBD2 matching over 13 bases. Germline CDR1 SGHTA, CDR2 FQGNSA. The CDR3 is made up of 16 amino acids. J lost 5 bases, V lost 3 bases, and 6 bases had no gene match. The CDR3 spells CASSFRTSGRGETQYF. DNA of the CDR3: TGTGCCAGCAGCTTCCGGACTAGCGGGAGAGGGGAGACCCAGTACTTC. Full variable domain (remainder filled in from reference TRBV7-2 and TRBJ2-5): GAGVSQSPSNKVTEKGKDVELRCDPISGHTALYWYRQSLGQGLEFLIYFQGNSAPDKSGLPSDRFSAERTGGSVSTLTIQRTQQEDSAVYLCASSFRTSGRGETQYFGPGTRLLVL.

The CDR3 reads CASSSARGGNTEAFF. For the CDR3, the DNA is TGTGCCAGCAGCTCTGCTCGGGGAGGGAACACTGAAGCTTTCTTT. The chain carries TRBV27 and TRBJ1-1; D ambiguous. Germline values: CDR1 MNHEY, CDR2 SMNVEV (reference sequence). CDR3 size: 15 residues. V dropped 6 bases and J dropped 1 base, with 15 bases sitting between them.

There are a few counts of this clonotype. This CDR3 reads CASSLAHQETQYF. CDR3 nucleotides: TGCGCCAGCAGCTTGGCTCACCAAGAGACCCAGTACTTC. The J gene is TRBJ2-5, the V gene TRBV5-1; D gene unclear. This CDR3 is 13 amino acids long. The ends were cut back, 0 bases at V and 0 bases at J, with 3 bases in the middle. Germline V gene sequence: CDR1 SGHRS, CDR2 YFSETQ.

The genes are TRBV24-1 and TRBJ2-5; D not certain. CDR1 and CDR2 from the germline V gene are KGHDR and SFDVKD. The V gene lost 4 bases and the J gene lost 3 bases, with 8 bases spanning the gap. This CDR3 region has 13 residues. The CDR3 DNA sequence: TGTGCCACCAGTGACGACTGGAAAGAGACCCAGTACTTC. This gives the protein CATSDDWKETQYF.

In its sample, this clonotype was seen a few times. The V and J genes are TRBV25-1 and TRBJ2-3, with 9 nucleotides matching TRBD1. Trimming took 4 bases from V and 4 from J; bases not matched to a gene: 3. The CDR3 runs to 14 residues. Per the germline V gene, CDR1 is MGHDK and CDR2 is SYGVNS. The chain's CDR3 is CASSVGQGPDTQYF. The CDR3 DNA reads TGTGCCAGCAGTGTGGGACAGGGTCCAGATACGCAGTATTTT.

This clonotype was seen a handful of times. This chain joins TRBV7-2 and TRBJ2-3; 7 bases are a match to TRBD2. CDR1 is SGHTA, CDR2 FQGNSA, per germline. CDR3 length equals 14 residues. J gave up 6 bases and V 5 bases, and 8 bases lay outside the gene matches. The CDR3 spells CASSPEPLADTQYF. Written as DNA, the CDR3 is TGTGCCAGCAGCCCGGAACCACTAGCGGATACGCAGTATTTT.

The chain joins TRBV3-1 to TRBJ2-7, with 7 bases lining up with TRBD2. The CDR3 extends over 16 amino acids. The germline CDR1 and CDR2 sequences are LGHDT and YNNKEL (reference sequence). V lost 4 bases and J lost 2; bases outside the gene matches: 11. The CDR3 nucleotides read TGTGCCAGCAGCCCGGGTGGGGGAGGGGCGACCTACGAGCAGTACTTC. This sequence encodes CASSPGGGGATYEQYF.

This chain links TRBV5-6 with TRBJ2-1; the D gene is possibly TRBD1 (6 bases). The CDR3 runs 14 residues. CDR1 is SGHDT, CDR2 YYEEEE, per germline. Trimming removed 3 bases at V and 6 bases at J, with 13 bases between. Written as DNA, the CDR3 is TGTGCCAGCAGCTGGGAAACAGGGCCCAATGAGCAGTTCTTC. Amino acids: CASSWETGPNEQFF.

This clonotype was detected a few times. The rearrangement uses TRBV7-2 and TRBJ2-7; tentatively, D is TRBD2 (5 bases). Trimming shortened V by 5 bases and J by 7 bases, and 15 bases separated the two germline ends. Per germline, CDR1 SGHTA and CDR2 FQGNSA. The CDR3 consists of 13 residues. CDR3 DNA sequence: TGTGCCAGCAGCCCCCAAGGAGGACGGGAGCAGTACTTC. Translating it yields CASSPQGGREQYF.